The 9 T cell receptor beta chains below come from one sample, sequenced in a study of chronic HIV infection and antiretroviral therapy. From the 5' RACE reads, TCRdb called clonotypes with MiXCR, one entry per CDR3 protein. This repertoire shows about 31,000 distinct CDR3 sequences, roughly 8.7% found once; its top ten account for roughly 2.4%. The material sequenced was peripheral blood. The source of these receptors is an adult who had HIV and had not received antiretroviral therapy, or was an uninfected healthy control (not recorded which).

This clonotype was counted many times. The chain carries TRBV6-6 and TRBJ1-1; D not certain. This CDR3 has 14 residues. The germline V gene has CDR1 MNHNY and CDR2 SVGAGI (reference sequence). Trimming stripped 6 bases from V and 0 bases from J, with 11 bases between. The CDR3 DNA sequence: TGTGCCAGCAGCCAGACACGGCTGAACACTGAAGCTTTCTTT. This sequence encodes CASSQTRLNTEAFF.

This clonotype was counted many times. The J gene is TRBJ2-7, the V gene TRBV13; D may be TRBD1 (5 bases). Germline V gene sequence: CDR1 PRHDT, CDR2 FYEKMQ (reference sequence). Trimming pared 5 bases from V and 3 bases from J, leaving 14 bases between. The CDR3 extends over 14 amino acids. As DNA, the CDR3 is TGTGCCAGCAGCGCAGGGATAGGACGCTACGAGCAGTACTTC. Encoded protein: CASSAGIGRYEQYF.

The rearrangement uses TRBV13 and TRBJ2-1; possibly TRBD1 or TRBD2 for D (5 bases each). V was cut by 5 bases and J by 6 bases, with 14 bases left in between. Per the germline V gene, CDR1 is PRHDT and CDR2 is FYEKMQ (reference sequence). The CDR3 has 14 amino acids. DNA of the CDR3: TGTGCCAGCAGCCACGGGACGGAGACCAATGAGCAGTTCTTC. It encodes CASSHGTETNEQFF.

The chain has TRBV7-8 and TRBJ1-6; no definite D call. Germline assignment: CDR1 SGHVS and CDR2 FQNEAQ. The CDR3 consists of 18 residues. Deletions cut 5 bases from V and 3 bases from J, with 20 bases between. The CDR3 coding sequence is TGTGCCAGCAGCCTTAGTACCACGTCGGGTTTCTATAATTCACCCCTCCACTTT. Amino acids: CASSLSTTSGFYNSPLHF.

V and J are TRBV7-6 and TRBJ2-4; either TRBD1 or TRBD2 may supply D (5 bases each). V lost 3 bases and J 0 bases, leaving 12 bases between the germline ends. Germline V gene lookup returns CDR1 SGHVS and CDR2 FNYEAQ. This CDR3 contains 16 residues. The CDR3 sequence: CASSLRPGTAKNIQYF. The CDR3 bases are TGTGCCAGCAGCTTGCGCCCCGGGACAGCCAAAAACATTCAGTACTTC.

The V gene is TRBV2, the J gene TRBJ2-7, with a possible D match to TRBD1 (5 bases). In germline, CDR1 is SNHLY, CDR2 FYNNEI. Trimming took off 3 bases at V and 7 bases at J, with 16 bases between the two ends. The length of the CDR3 is 14 residues. CDR3 region: CASSDRVSGLEQYF. The DNA for the CDR3 is TGTGCCAGCAGTGACAGGGTATCGGGTTTAGAGCAGTACTTC.

In this sample, this clonotype turned up many times. This chain links TRBV2 with TRBJ1-5; D might be TRBD1 (6 bases). V was cut by 6 bases and J by 6 bases, with 15 bases left in between. The CDR3 runs to 14 residues. The germline gives CDR1 SNHLY, CDR2 FYNNEI. DNA of the CDR3: TGTGCCAGCAGATACGTACAGGGCGGTCAGCCCCAGCATTTT. It is translated as CASRYVQGGQPQHF.

This clonotype was recorded many times. The V gene is TRBV15, the J gene TRBJ1-3; D not resolved. The CDR3 consists of 13 residues. Trimming cost V 7 bases and J 0 bases, with 7 bases left between them. Germline CDR1 and CDR2: LNHNV and YYDKDF (reference sequence). The CDR3 region has the DNA TGTGCCACCAAGGTCAGCTCTGGAAACACCATATATTTT. Translated: CATKVSSGNTIYF. Using reference TRBV15 and TRBJ1-3 for the parts outside the CDR3, the full variable domain is DAMVIQNPRYQVTQFGKPVTLSCSQTLNHNVMYWYQQKSSQAPKLLFHYYDKDFNNEADTPDNFQSRRPNTSFCFLDIRSPGLGDTAMYLCATKVSSGNTIYFGEGSWLTVV.

This clonotype came up many times. The chain uses TRBV6-5 and TRBJ2-6; TRBD1 matches 12 bases. After removal of 6 bases from V and 2 bases from J, the junction contained 5 bases not matched to a gene. Germline CDR1 reads MNHEY; CDR2 reads SVGAGI. The CDR3 spans 17 residues. CDR3 residues: CASRTGQGAPGANVLTF. The CDR3 nucleotides read TGTGCCAGCAGAACGGGACAGGGGGCTCCTGGGGCCAACGTCCTGACTTTC.